This TCR beta chain was identified in a study of T cell repertoires in cytomegalovirus infection. Study-wide background: A matching HLA type, together with CMV infection, was signaled by public TCR beta signatures. Findings and caveats of the study: Frequencies of public TCR beta families were cumulated, and this identified carriers of CMV plus the relevant HLA. HLA-C-restricted CMV-specific TCR beta clonotypes were dominant in the ex vivo response.

Of note for this clonotype: Its antigen is currently unknown.

The CDR3 loop spans 13 amino acids. Trimming shortened V by 6 bases and J by 4 bases, and 10 bases separated the two germline ends. Germline CDR1 and CDR2: MNHEY and SVGAGI. TCRdb used MiXCR to reprocess the reads, holding one entry per CDR3 protein. Among over 300,000 distinct CDR3 sequences listed, about a sixth were seen once. The material sequenced was PBMCs. The TCR was taken from a human donor in good health (CMV status not recorded). Some clones in this sample may be carry-over from other donors' samples. This sequence joins TRBV6-5 and TRBJ2-4; tentatively, D is TRBD1 or TRBD2 (5 bases each). The CDR3, as DNA: TGTGCCAGCAGACCCGGGACGAAAAACATTCAGTACTTC. Amino acids: CASRPGTKNIQYF.